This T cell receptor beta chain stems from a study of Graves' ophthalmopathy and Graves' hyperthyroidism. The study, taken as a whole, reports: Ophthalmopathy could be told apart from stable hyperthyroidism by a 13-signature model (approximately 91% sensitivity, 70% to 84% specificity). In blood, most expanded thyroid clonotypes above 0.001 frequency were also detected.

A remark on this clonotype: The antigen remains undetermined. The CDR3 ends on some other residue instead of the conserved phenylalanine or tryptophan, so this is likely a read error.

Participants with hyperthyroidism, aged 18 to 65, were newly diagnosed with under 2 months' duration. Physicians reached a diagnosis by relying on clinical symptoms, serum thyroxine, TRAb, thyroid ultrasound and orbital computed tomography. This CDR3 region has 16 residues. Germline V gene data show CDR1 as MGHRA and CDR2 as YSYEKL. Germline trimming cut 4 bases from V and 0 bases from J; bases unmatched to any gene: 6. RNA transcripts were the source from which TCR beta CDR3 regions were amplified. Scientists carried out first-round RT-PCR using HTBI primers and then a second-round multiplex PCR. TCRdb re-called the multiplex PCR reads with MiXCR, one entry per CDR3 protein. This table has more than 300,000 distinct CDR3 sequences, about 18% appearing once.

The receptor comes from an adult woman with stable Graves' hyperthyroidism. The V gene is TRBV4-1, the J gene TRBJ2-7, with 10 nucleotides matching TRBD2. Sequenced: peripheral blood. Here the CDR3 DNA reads TGCGCCAGCAGCCGGGCAACTAGCGGGGTCTCCTACGAGCAGTACTCC. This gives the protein CASSRATSGVSYEQYS.